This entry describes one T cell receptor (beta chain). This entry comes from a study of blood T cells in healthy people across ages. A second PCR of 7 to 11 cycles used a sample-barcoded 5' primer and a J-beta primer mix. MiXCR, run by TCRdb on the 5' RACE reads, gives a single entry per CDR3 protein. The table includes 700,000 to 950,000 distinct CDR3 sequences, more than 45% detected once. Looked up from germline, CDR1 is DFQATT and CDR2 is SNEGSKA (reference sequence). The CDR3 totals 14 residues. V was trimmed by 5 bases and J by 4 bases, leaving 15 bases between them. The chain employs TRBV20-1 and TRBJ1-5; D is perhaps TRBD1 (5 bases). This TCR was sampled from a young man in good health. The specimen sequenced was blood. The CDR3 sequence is CSADMGPFNQPQHF. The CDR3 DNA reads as TGCAGTGCTGATATGGGACCCTTTAATCAGCCCCAGCATTTT.